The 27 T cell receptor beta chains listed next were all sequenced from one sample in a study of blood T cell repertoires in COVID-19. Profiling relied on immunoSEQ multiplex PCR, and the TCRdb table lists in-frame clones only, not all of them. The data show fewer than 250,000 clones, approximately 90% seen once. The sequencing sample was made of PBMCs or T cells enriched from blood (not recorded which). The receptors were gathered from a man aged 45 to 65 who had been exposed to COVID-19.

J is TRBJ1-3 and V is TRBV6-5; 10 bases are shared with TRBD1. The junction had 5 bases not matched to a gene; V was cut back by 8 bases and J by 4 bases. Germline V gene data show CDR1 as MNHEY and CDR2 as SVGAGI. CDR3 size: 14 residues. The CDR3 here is CASGETGGGNTIYF. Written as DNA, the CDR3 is TGTGCCAGCGGAGAGACAGGGGGCGGAAACACCATATATTTT.

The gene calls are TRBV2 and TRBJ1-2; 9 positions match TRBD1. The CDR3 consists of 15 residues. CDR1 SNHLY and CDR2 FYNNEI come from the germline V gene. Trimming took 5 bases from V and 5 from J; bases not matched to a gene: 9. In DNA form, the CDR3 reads TGTGCCAGCAGTTACCTGGGACAGGGCCTTTATGGCTACACCTTC. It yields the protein CASSYLGQGLYGYTF.

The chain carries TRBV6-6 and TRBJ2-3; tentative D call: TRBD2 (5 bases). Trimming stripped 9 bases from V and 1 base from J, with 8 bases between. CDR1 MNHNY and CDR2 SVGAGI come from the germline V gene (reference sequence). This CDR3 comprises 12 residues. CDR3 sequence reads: CASHSGTDTQYF. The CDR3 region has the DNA TGTGCCAGTCATAGCGGCACAGATACGCAGTATTTT.

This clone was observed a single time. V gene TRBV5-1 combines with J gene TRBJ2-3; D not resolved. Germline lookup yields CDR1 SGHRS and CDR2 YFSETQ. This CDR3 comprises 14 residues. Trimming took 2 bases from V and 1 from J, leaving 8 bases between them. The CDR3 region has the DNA TGCGCCAGCAGCTTTAATCAGGGCACAGATACGCAGTATTTT. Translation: CASSFNQGTDTQYF. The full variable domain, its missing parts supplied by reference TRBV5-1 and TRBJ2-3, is KAGVTQTPRYLIKTRGQQVTLSCSPISGHRSVSWYQQTPGQGLQFLFEYFSETQRNKGNFPGRFSGRQFSNSRSEMNVSTLELGDSALYLCASSFNQGTDTQYFGPGTRLTVL.

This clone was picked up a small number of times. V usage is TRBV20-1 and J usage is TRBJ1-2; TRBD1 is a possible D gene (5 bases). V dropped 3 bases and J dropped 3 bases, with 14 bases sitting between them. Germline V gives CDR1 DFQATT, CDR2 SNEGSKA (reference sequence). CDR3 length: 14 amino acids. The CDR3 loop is CSASLRGRDYGYTF. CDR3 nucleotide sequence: TGCAGTGCTAGTTTAAGGGGCAGGGACTATGGCTACACCTTC.

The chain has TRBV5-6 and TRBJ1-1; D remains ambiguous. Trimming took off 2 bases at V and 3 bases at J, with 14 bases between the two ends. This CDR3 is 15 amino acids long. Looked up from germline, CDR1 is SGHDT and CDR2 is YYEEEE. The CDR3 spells CASSFPGLGDTEAFF. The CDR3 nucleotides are TGTGCCAGCAGCTTTCCGGGCCTCGGGGACACTGAAGCTTTCTTT.

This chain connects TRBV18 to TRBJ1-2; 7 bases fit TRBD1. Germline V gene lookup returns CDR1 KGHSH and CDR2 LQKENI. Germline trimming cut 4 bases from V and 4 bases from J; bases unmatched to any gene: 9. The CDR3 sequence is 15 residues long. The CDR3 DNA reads TGTGCCAGCTCACTTGGACAGGCGATACCCTATGGCTACACCTTC. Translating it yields CASSLGQAIPYGYTF.

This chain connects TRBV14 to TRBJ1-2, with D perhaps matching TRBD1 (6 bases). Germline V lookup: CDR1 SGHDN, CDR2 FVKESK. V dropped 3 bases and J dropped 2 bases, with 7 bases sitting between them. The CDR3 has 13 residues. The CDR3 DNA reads TGTGCCAGCAGCCATACAGGGAACTATGGCTACACCTTC. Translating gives CASSHTGNYGYTF.

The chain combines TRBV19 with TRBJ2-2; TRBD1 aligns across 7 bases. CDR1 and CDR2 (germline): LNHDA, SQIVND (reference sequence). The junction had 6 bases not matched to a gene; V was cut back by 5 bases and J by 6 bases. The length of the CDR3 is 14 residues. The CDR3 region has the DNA TGTGCCAGTAGTGTTAACAGGGGTGCCGGGGAGCTGTTTTTT. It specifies CASSVNRGAGELFF.

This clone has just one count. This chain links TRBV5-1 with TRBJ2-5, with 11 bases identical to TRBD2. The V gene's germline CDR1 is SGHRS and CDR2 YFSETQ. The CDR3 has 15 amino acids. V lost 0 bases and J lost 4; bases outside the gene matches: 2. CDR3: CASSLVAGGGETQYF. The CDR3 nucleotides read TGCGCCAGCAGCTTGGTAGCGGGAGGGGGAGAGACCCAGTACTTC.

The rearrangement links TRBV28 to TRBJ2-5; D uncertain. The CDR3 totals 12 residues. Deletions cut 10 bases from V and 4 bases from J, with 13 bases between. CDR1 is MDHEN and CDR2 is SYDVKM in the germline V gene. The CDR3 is CAIPEKLETQYF. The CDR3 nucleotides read TGTGCCATCCCCGAGAAGTTAGAGACCCAGTACTTC.

CDR3 in amino acids: CASSRSTSFTSLGNEQFF. In DNA, the CDR3 is TGTGCCAGCTCACGATCAACTAGCTTCACCTCCCTAGGCAATGAGCAGTTCTTC. V usage is TRBV18 and J usage is TRBJ2-1; D possibly corresponds to TRBD2 (6 bases). V lost 4 bases, J lost 6 bases, and 25 bases lay in between. The CDR3 has 18 amino acids. Per the germline V gene, CDR1 is KGHSH and CDR2 is LQKENI.

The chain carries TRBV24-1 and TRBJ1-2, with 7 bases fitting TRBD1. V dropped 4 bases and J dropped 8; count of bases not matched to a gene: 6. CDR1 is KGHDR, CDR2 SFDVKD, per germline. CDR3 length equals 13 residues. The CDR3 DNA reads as TGTGCCACCAGTGACCCTACAGGGGAAGGCTACACCTTC. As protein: CATSDPTGEGYTF.

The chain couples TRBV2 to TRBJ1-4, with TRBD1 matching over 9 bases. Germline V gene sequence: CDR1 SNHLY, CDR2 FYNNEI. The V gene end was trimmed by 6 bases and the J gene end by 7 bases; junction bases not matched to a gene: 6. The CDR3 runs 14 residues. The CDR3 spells CASSPTGGSEKLFF. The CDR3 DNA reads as TGTGCCAGCAGCCCCACAGGGGGCAGTGAAAAACTGTTTTTT.

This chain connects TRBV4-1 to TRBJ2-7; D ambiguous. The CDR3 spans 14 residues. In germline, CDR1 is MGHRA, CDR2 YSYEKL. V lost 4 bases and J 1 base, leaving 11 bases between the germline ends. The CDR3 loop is CASSPPLESYEQYF. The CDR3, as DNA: TGCGCCAGCAGCCCCCCTCTGGAGTCCTACGAGCAGTACTTC.

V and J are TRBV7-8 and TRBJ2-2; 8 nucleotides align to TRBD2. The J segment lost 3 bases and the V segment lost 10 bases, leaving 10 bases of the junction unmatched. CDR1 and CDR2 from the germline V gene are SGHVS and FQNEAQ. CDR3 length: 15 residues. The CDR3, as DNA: TGTGCCACCATAAGGCGGGGGGCCGACACCGGGGAGCTGTTTTTT. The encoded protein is CATIRRGADTGELFF.

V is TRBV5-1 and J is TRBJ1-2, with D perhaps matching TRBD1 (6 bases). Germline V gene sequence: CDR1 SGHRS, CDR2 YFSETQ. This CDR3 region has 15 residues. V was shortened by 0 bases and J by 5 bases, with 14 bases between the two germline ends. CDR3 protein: CASSLEDSPAYGYTF. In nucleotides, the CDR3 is TGCGCCAGCAGCTTGGAGGACAGTCCTGCTTATGGCTACACCTTC. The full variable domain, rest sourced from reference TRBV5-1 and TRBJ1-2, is KAGVTQTPRYLIKTRGQQVTLSCSPISGHRSVSWYQQTPGQGLQFLFEYFSETQRNKGNFPGRFSGRQFSNSRSEMNVSTLELGDSALYLCASSLEDSPAYGYTFGSGTRLTVV.

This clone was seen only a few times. The chain's CDR3 is CASSEFSRRAFF. Written as DNA, the CDR3 is TGTGCCAGCAGTGAATTCTCCAGAAGAGCTTTCTTT. The chain carries TRBV25-1 and TRBJ1-1, with D uncertain. CDR3 size: 12 residues. Germline CDR1 and CDR2: MGHDK and SYGVNS. Trimming shortened V by 1 base and J by 10 bases, and 10 bases separated the two germline ends.

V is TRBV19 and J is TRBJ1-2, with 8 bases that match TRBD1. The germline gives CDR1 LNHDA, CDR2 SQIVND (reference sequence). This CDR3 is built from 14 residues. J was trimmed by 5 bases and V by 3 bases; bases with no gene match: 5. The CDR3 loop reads CASSIVRGPYGYTF. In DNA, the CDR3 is TGTGCCAGTAGTATCGTCAGGGGGCCTTATGGCTACACCTTC. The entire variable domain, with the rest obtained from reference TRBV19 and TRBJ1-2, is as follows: DGGITQSPKYLFRKEGQNVTLSCEQNLNHDAMYWYRQDPGQGLRLIYYSQIVNDFQKGDIAEGYSVSREKKESFPLTVTSAQKNPTAFYLCASSIVRGPYGYTFGSGTRLTVV.

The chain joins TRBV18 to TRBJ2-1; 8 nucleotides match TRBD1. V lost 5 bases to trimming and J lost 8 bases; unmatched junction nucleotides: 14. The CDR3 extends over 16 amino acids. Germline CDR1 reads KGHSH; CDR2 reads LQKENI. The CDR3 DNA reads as TGTGCCAGCTCAGAATCCCTTGACAGGGGCTGGCATGAGCAGTTCTTC. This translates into CASSESLDRGWHEQFF.

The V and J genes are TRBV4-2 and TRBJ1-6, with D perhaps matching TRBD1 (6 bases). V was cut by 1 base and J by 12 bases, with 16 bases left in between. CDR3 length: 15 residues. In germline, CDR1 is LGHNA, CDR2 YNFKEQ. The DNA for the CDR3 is TGTGCCAGCAGCCAAGGGCAGGGGTTTGGGCAACCCCTCCACTTT. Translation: CASSQGQGFGQPLHF.

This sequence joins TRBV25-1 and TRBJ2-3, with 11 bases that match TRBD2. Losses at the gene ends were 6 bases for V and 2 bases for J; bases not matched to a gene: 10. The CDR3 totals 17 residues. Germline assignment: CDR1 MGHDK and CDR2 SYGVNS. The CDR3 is CASRDPKGLADTDTQYF. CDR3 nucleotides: TGTGCCAGCAGGGACCCTAAGGGACTAGCGGACACAGATACGCAGTATTTT. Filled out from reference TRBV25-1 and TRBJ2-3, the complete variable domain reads EADIYQTPRYLVIGTGKKITLECSQTMGHDKMYWYQQDPGMELHLIHYSYGVNSTEKGDLSSESTVSRIRTEHFPLTLESARPSHTSQYLCASRDPKGLADTDTQYFGPGTRLTVL.

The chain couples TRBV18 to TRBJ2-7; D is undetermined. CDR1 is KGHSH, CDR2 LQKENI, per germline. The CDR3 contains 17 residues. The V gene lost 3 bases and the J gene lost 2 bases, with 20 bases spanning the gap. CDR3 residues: CASSPETIYGSPYEQYF. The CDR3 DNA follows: TGTGCCAGCTCACCGGAAACCATTTACGGTAGCCCCTACGAGCAGTACTTC.

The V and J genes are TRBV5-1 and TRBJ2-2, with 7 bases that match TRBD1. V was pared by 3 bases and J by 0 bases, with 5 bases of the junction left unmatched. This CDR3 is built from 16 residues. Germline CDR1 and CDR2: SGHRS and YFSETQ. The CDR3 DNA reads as TGCGCCAGCAGCTGGGGACAGACTACGAACACCGGGGAGCTGTTTTTT. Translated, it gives CASSWGQTTNTGELFF. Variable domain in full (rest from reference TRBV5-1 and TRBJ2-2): KAGVTQTPRYLIKTRGQQVTLSCSPISGHRSVSWYQQTPGQGLQFLFEYFSETQRNKGNFPGRFSGRQFSNSRSEMNVSTLELGDSALYLCASSWGQTTNTGELFFGEGSRLTVL.

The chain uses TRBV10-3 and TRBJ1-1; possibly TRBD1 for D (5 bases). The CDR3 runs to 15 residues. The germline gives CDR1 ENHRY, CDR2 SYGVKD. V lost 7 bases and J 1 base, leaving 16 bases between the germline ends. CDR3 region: CAINAETGENTEAFF. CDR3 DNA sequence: TGTGCCATCAACGCCGAGACGGGGGAGAACACTGAAGCTTTCTTT.

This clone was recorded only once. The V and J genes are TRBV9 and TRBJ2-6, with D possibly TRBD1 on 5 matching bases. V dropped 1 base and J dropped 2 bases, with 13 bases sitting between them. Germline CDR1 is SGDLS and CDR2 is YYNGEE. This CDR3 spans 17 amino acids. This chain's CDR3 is CASSVRAGKAGANVLTF. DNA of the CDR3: TGTGCCAGCAGCGTAAGGGCAGGGAAGGCTGGGGCCAACGTCCTGACTTTC.

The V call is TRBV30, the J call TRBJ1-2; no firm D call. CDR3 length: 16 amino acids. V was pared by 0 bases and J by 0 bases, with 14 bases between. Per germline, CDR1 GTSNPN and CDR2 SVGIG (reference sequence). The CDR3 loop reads CAWSVKRRLTNYGYTF. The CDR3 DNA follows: TGTGCCTGGAGTGTAAAACGGCGGCTTACTAACTATGGCTACACCTTC.